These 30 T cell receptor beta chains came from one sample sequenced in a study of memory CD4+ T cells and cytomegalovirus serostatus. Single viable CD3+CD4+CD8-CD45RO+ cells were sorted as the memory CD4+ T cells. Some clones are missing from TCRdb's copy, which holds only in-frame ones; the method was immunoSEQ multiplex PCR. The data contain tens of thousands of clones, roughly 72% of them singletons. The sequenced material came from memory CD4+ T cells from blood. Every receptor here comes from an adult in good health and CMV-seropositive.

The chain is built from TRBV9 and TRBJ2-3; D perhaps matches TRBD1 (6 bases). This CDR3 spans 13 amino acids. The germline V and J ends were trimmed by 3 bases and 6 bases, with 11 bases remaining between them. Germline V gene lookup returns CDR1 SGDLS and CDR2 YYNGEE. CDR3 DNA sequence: TGTGCCAGCAGCGACAGGGAAGTGGATACGCAGTATTTT. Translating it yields CASSDREVDTQYF.

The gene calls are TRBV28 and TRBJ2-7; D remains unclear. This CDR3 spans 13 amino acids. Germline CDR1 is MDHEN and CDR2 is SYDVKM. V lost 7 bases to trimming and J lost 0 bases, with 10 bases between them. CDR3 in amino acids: CASTSPNSYEQYF. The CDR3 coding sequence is TGTGCCAGCACCTCGCCCAACTCCTACGAGCAGTACTTC.

CDR3 nucleotide sequence: TGTGCCAGCAGTCCGACTAGCGCGTATAATCAAGAGACCCAGTACTTC. Translation: CASSPTSAYNQETQYF. This chain joins TRBV2 and TRBJ2-5; 8 bases line up with TRBD2. Germline CDR1 and CDR2: SNHLY and FYNNEI. V dropped 5 bases and J dropped 2; count of bases not matched to a gene: 10. The CDR3 is 16 amino acids. Together with reference TRBV2 and TRBJ2-5, the CDR3 gives the full variable domain: EPEVTQTPSHQVTQMGQEVILRCVPISNHLYFYWYRQILGQKVEFLVSFYNNEISEKSEIFDDQFSVERPDGSNFTLKIRSTKLEDSAMYFCASSPTSAYNQETQYFGPGTRLLVL.

For the CDR3, the DNA is TGCGCCAGCAGCCAAGTGCCGCATAATTCACCCCTCCACTTT. This sequence encodes CASSQVPHNSPLHF. The J gene is TRBJ1-6, the V gene TRBV4-1; unclear D gene. V was trimmed by 1 base and J by 5 bases, leaving 6 bases between them. Per the germline V gene, CDR1 is MGHRA and CDR2 is YSYEKL. CDR3 length: 14 amino acids.

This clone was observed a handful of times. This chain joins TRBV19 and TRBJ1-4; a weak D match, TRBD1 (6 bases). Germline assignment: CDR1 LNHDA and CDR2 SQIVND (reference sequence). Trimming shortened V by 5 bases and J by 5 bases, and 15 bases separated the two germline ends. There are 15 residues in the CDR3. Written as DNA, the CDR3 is TGTGCCAGTAGTCCCTACAGGGATCCCAATGAAAAACTGTTTTTT. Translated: CASSPYRDPNEKLFF.

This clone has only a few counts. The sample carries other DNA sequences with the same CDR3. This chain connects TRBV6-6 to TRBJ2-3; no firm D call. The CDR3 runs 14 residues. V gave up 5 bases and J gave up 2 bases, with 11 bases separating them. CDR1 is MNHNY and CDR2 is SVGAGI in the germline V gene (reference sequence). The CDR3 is CASSPPADTDTQYF. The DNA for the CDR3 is TGTGCCAGCAGTCCGCCCGCGGACACAGATACGCAGTATTTT.

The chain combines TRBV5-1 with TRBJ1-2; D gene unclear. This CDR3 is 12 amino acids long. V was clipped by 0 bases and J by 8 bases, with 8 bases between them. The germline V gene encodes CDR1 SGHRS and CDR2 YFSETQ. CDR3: CASSLDTEGYTF. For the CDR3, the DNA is TGCGCCAGCAGCTTGGACACGGAAGGCTACACCTTC.

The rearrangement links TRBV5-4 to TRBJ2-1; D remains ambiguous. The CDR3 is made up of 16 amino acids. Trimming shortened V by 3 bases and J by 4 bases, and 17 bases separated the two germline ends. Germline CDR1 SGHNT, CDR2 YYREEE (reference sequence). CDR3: CASSSPGESRYNEQFF. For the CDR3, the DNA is TGTGCCAGCAGCTCCCCTGGAGAGTCGCGATACAATGAGCAGTTCTTC.

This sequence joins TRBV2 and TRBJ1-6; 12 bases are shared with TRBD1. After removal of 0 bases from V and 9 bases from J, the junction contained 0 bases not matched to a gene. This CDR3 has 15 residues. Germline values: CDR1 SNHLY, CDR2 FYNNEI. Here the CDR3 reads CASSEAGQGASPLHF. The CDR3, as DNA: TGTGCCAGCAGTGAAGCGGGACAGGGGGCTTCACCCCTCCACTTT.

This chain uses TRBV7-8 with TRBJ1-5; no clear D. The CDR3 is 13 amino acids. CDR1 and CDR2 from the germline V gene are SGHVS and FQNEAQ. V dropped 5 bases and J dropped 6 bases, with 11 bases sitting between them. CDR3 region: CASSLGVGQPQHF. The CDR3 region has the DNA TGTGCCAGCAGCCTCGGCGTAGGTCAGCCCCAGCATTTT.

The CDR3 coding sequence is TGTGCCAGCAGTTGGGGGCGGGGGGGCCCTAGGACTGAAGCTTTCTTT. Residues: CASSWGRGGPRTEAFF. This chain links TRBV6-6 with TRBJ1-1; D may be TRBD1 (6 bases). The germline V gene has CDR1 MNHNY and CDR2 SVGAGI (reference sequence). This CDR3 is 16 amino acids long. V was pared by 4 bases and J by 5 bases, with 20 bases between.

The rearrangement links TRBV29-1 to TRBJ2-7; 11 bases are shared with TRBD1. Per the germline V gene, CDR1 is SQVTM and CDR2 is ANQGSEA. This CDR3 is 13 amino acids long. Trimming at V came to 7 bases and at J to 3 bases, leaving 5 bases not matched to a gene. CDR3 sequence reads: CSATGTGGYEQYF. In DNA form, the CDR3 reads TGCAGCGCAACCGGGACAGGGGGCTACGAGCAGTACTTC.

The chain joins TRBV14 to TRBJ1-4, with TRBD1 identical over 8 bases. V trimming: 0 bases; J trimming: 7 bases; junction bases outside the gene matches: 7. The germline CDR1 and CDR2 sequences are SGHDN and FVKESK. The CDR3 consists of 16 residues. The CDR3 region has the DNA TGTGCCAGCAGCCAAGATAGGACAGGGTACGGTGAAAAACTGTTTTTT. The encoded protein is CASSQDRTGYGEKLFF.

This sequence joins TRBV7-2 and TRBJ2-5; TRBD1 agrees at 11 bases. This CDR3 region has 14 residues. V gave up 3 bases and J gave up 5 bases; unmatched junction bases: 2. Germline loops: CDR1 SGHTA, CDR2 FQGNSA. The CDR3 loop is CASSFGTGGETQYF. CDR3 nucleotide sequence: TGTGCCAGCAGCTTTGGGACAGGGGGGGAGACCCAGTACTTC. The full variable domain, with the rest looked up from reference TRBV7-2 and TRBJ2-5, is GAGVSQSPSNKVTEKGKDVELRCDPISGHTALYWYRQSLGQGLEFLIYFQGNSAPDKSGLPSDRFSAERTGGSVSTLTIQRTQQEDSAVYLCASSFGTGGETQYFGPGTRLLVL.

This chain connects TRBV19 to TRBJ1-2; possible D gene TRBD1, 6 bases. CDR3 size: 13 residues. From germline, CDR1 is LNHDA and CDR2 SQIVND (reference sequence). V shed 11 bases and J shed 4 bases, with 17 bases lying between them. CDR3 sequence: CAGFLQGIYGYTF. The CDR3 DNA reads TGTGCCGGATTCCTACAGGGCATCTATGGCTACACCTTC.

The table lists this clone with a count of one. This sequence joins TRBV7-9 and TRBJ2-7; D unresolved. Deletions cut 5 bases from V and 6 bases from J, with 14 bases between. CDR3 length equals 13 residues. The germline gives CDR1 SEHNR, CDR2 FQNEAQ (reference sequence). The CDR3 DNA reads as TGTGCCAGCAGCCGCCGTAGAACTGCCGAGCAGTACTTC. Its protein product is CASSRRRTAEQYF.

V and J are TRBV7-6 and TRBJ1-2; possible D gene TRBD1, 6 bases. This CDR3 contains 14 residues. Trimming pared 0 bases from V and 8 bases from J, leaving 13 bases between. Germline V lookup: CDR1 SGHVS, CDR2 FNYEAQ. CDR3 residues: CASSLAAWGQGYTF. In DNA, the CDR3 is TGTGCCAGCAGCTTAGCTGCGTGGGGGCAAGGCTACACCTTC.

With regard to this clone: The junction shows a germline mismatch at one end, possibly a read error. CDR3 bases: TGTGCCAGCAATGAAAGGGTACCCGATTCACCCCTCCACTTT. It encodes CASNERVPDSPLHF. V usage is TRBV2 and J usage is TRBJ1-6; D unresolved. Germline V lookup: CDR1 SNHLY, CDR2 FYNNEI. The CDR3 is made up of 14 amino acids.

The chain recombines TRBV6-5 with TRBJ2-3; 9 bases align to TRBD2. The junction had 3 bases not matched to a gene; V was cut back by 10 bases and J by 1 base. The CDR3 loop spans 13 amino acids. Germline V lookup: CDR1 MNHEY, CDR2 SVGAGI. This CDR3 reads CATQRGGTDTQYF. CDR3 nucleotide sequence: TGTGCCACCCAGCGGGGGGGCACAGATACGCAGTATTTT.

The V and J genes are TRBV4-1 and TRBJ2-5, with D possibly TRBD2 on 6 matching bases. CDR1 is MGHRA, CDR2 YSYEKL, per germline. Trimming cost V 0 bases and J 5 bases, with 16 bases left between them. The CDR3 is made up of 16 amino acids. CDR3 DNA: TGCGCCAGCAGCCAAGATTGGTCTAGCGCGGGTGAGACCCAGTACTTC. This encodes CASSQDWSSAGETQYF.

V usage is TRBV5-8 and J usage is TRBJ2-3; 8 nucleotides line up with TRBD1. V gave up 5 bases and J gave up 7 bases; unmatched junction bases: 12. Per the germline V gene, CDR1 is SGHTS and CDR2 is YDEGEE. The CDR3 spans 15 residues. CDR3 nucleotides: TGTGCCAGCAGTTGGGACAGGACCCGGAGTTATACGCAGTATTTT. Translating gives CASSWDRTRSYTQYF.

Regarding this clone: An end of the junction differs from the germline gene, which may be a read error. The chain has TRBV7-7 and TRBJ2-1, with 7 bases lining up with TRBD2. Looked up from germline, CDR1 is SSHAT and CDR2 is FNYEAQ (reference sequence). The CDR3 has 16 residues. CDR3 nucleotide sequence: TGTGCTAGCAGCCCCGCGGGGGTTATGGGTTACAATGAGCAGTTCTTC. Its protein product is CASSPAGVMGYNEQFF.

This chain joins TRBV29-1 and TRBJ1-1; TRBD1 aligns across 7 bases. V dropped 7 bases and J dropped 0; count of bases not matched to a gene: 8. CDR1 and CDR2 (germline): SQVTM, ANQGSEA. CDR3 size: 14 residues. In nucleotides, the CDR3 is TGCAGCGCGTCGACAGGGACTATGAACACTGAAGCTTTCTTT. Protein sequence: CSASTGTMNTEAFF.

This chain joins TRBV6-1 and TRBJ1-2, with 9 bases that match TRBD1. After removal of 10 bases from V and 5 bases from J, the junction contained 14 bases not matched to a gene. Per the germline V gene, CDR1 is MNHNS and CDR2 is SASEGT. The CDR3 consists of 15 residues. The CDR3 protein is CATTRTGDWTYGYTF. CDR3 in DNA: TGTGCCACCACCCGGACAGGGGATTGGACTTATGGCTACACCTTC.

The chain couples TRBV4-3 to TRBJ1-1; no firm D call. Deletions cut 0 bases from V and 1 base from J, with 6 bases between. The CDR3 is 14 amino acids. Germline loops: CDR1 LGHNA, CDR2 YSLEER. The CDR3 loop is CASSQDPPNTEAFF. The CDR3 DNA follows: TGCGCCAGCAGCCAAGACCCCCCGAACACTGAAGCTTTCTTT.

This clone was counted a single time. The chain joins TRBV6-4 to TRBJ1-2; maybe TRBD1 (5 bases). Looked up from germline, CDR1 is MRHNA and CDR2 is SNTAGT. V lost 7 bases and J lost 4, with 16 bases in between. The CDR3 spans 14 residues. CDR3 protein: CASTFQGSSYGYTF. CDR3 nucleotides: TGTGCCAGCACCTTCCAGGGTTCAAGCTATGGCTACACCTTC.

The CDR3 loop is CASNPVGPVNTEAFF. The CDR3 bases are TGTGCCAGCAATCCCGTTGGTCCGGTGAACACTGAAGCTTTCTTT. The chain couples TRBV28 to TRBJ1-1; D unclear. Trimming cost V 7 bases and J 0 bases, with 15 bases left between them. Germline assignment: CDR1 MDHEN and CDR2 SYDVKM. This CDR3 region has 15 residues.

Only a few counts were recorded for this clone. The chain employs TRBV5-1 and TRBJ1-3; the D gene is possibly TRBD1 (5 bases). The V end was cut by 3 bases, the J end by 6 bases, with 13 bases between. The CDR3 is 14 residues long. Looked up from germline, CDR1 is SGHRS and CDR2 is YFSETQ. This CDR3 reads CASSSSGNQNTIYF. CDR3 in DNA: TGCGCCAGCAGCTCATCAGGGAACCAAAACACCATATATTTT. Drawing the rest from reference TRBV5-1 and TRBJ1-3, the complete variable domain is KAGVTQTPRYLIKTRGQQVTLSCSPISGHRSVSWYQQTPGQGLQFLFEYFSETQRNKGNFPGRFSGRQFSNSRSEMNVSTLELGDSALYLCASSSSGNQNTIYFGEGSWLTVV.

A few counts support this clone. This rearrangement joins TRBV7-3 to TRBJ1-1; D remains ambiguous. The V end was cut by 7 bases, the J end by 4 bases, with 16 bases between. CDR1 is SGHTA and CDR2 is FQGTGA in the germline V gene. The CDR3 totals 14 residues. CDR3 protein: CASTLFSVGTEAFF. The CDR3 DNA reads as TGTGCCAGCACCCTATTTTCAGTCGGCACTGAAGCTTTCTTT.

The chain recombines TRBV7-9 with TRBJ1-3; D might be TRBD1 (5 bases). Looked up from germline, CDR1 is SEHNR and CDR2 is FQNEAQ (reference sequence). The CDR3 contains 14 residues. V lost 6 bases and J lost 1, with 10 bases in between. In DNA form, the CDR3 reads TGTGCCAGCAGTGAACAGGTTTCTGGAAACACCATATATTTT. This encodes CASSEQVSGNTIYF.